Listed here are 14 T cell receptor beta chains from one sample, sequenced in a study of T cell responses to AZD1222 COVID-19 vaccine. Some clones are missing from TCRdb's copy, which holds only in-frame ones; the method was immunoSEQ multiplex PCR. The profile covers under 200,000 clones, with roughly 90% appearing a single time and 1.5% to 2% taken by the ten largest. This sample comprised peripheral blood, obtained on day 0 of AZD1222 vaccination. The receptors derive from an adult in good health.

This clone was found once. This rearrangement joins TRBV7-2 to TRBJ2-3; possible D gene TRBD1, 5 bases. CDR1 and CDR2 (germline): SGHTA, FQGNSA. The V end was cut by 2 bases, the J end by 3 bases, with 9 bases between. This CDR3 comprises 14 residues. CDR3 coding DNA: TGTGCCAGCAGCTTACGGCGGACAACAGATACGCAGTATTTT. It codes for CASSLRRTTDTQYF.

DNA for the CDR3: TGTGCCAGCTCACCATTGAGAGTTTTGAACACCGGGGAGCTGTTTTTT. Amino acids: CASSPLRVLNTGELFF. The chain joins TRBV18 to TRBJ2-2; no clear D gene. CDR3 length: 16 amino acids. V dropped 2 bases and J dropped 1 base, with 11 bases sitting between them. CDR1 is KGHSH and CDR2 is LQKENI in the germline V gene.

The gene calls are TRBV15 and TRBJ1-6; TRBD1 aligns across 9 bases. CDR3 length: 14 amino acids. J was trimmed by 9 bases and V by 6 bases; bases with no gene match: 6. Germline CDR1 LNHNV, CDR2 YYDKDF (reference sequence). This chain's CDR3 is CATRPGTGRSPLHF. CDR3 DNA: TGTGCCACCAGACCCGGGACAGGGCGTTCACCCCTCCACTTT.

This clone came up once. CDR3 loop: CASSVETSGGETQYF. The CDR3 nucleotides read TGTGCCAGCAGCGTAGAAACTAGCGGGGGAGAGACCCAGTACTTC. The rearrangement uses TRBV9 and TRBJ2-5; 11 bases map to TRBD2. The ends lost 0 bases at V and 4 bases at J; junction bases unmatched: 2. There are 15 residues in the CDR3. CDR1 and CDR2 from the germline V gene are SGDLS and YYNGEE.

This chain connects TRBV7-9 to TRBJ1-1, with D possibly matching TRBD1 (6 bases). Trimming shortened V by 2 bases and J by 0 bases, and 10 bases separated the two germline ends. From germline, CDR1 is SEHNR and CDR2 FQNEAQ (reference sequence). The CDR3 extends over 15 amino acids. The DNA for the CDR3 is TGTGCCAGCAGCTTACAGGGGAACATGAACACTGAAGCTTTCTTT. Translating it yields CASSLQGNMNTEAFF.

V and J are TRBV12-3 or TRBV12-4 and TRBJ2-7, with D possibly being TRBD2 (7 bases). Trimming cost V 1 base and J 6 bases, with 10 bases left between them. The CDR3 covers 13 residues. CDR3 sequence: CASSLGGGLEQYF. Written as DNA, the CDR3 is TGTGCCAGCAGTTTAGGCGGGGGCCTCGAGCAGTACTTC.

The chain is built from TRBV14 and TRBJ1-6; no clear D gene. The CDR3 consists of 18 residues. Between the trimmed V and J ends, which lost 4 bases and 6 bases, there was a span of 22 bases. Germline V gene data show CDR1 as SGHDN and CDR2 as FVKESK. The CDR3 DNA sequence: TGTGCCAGCAGCCCGGGTATTAAGTCGGGATCCATTAATTCACCCCTCCACTTT. Amino acid sequence: CASSPGIKSGSINSPLHF.

The CDR3 sequence: CASSTRVGEQYF. The DNA of the CDR3 is TGTGCCAGCAGTACTAGGGTGGGCGAGCAGTACTTC. The chain employs TRBV12-3 or TRBV12-4 and TRBJ2-7, with D perhaps TRBD2 (5 bases). V was shortened by 5 bases and J by 6 bases, with 11 bases between the two germline ends. The CDR3 has 12 amino acids.

The rearrangement links TRBV11-2 to TRBJ1-2; D may be TRBD1 (5 bases). Between the trimmed V and J ends, which lost 6 bases and 6 bases, there was a span of 23 bases. The CDR3 length is 16 residues. Germline CDR1 SGHAT, CDR2 FQNNGV. Here the CDR3 reads CASSITQTGNANGYTF. The CDR3, as DNA: TGTGCCAGCAGTATAACCCAAACAGGCAATGCCAATGGCTACACCTTC.

The chain is built from TRBV6-1 and TRBJ1-1; tentative D call: TRBD1 (5 bases). Germline values: CDR1 MNHNS, CDR2 SASEGT. This CDR3 is built from 15 residues. Trimming cost V 1 base and J 0 bases, with 9 bases left between them. The CDR3: CASSEEGHVNTEAFF. CDR3 nucleotides: TGTGCCAGCAGTGAAGAGGGGCATGTGAACACTGAAGCTTTCTTT.

The rearrangement uses TRBV2 and TRBJ2-3, with 13 bases fitting TRBD2. Germline CDR1 and CDR2: SNHLY and FYNNEI. CDR3 length: 19 amino acids. Trimming removed 7 bases from V and 1 base from J; junction bases left unmatched: 14. CDR3 in amino acids: CASTRTSGSGERGTDTQYF. The CDR3 DNA is TGTGCCAGCACCCGGACTAGCGGGAGTGGGGAGAGGGGCACAGATACGCAGTATTTT.

This clone was recorded only once. The V and J genes are TRBV19 and TRBJ1-1; D remains unclear. V dropped 0 bases and J dropped 4 bases, with 6 bases sitting between them. The CDR3 extends over 13 amino acids. Germline V gene lookup returns CDR1 LNHDA and CDR2 SQIVND (reference sequence). The CDR3 sequence is CASSIEGGTEAFF. CDR3 in DNA: TGTGCCAGTAGTATAGAAGGCGGCACTGAAGCTTTCTTT.

This clone appeared a few times. V is TRBV19 and J is TRBJ1-6; 9 nucleotides line up with TRBD1. The J segment lost 3 bases and the V segment lost 7 bases, leaving 7 bases of the junction unmatched. This CDR3 is built from 16 residues. Germline CDR1 reads LNHDA; CDR2 reads SQIVND (reference sequence). The CDR3 DNA is TGTGCCAGTAATTCCGGGACAGGGAACTATAATTCACCCCTCCACTTT. This translates into CASNSGTGNYNSPLHF.

The rearrangement links TRBV15 to TRBJ1-4, with D unresolved. Trimming took 0 bases from V and 2 from J, leaving 7 bases between them. The CDR3 is 15 residues long. From germline, CDR1 is LNHNV and CDR2 YYDKDF (reference sequence). The CDR3 nucleotides read TGTGCCACCAGCAGAGATTTGGGCACTAATGAAAAACTGTTTTTT. As protein: CATSRDLGTNEKLFF.